The sequence of this T cell receptor beta chain was determined in a study of blood T cells in healthy people across ages. Through a sample-barcoded 5' primer and a J-beta primer mix, a second PCR was run for roughly 7 to 12 cycles. Each CDR3 protein is one row after TCRdb ran MiXCR on the 5' RACE reads. The sample includes nearly 800,000 distinct CDR3 sequences, more than 50% seen only once; the top ten take roughly 24%. The CDR3 is 18 residues long. V was pared by 8 bases and J by 11 bases, with 21 bases of the junction left unmatched. Per the germline V gene, CDR1 is ENHRY and CDR2 is SYGVKD. The clonotype was recovered from a man aged 35-49 years in good health. The sample was blood. The chain uses TRBV10-3 and TRBJ2-5; 15 bases match TRBD2. The CDR3 sequence is CAISPATPGLAGGPEQYF. CDR3 coding DNA: TGTGCCATCTCTCCCGCTACCCCAGGACTAGCGGGAGGGCCTGAGCAGTACTTC.